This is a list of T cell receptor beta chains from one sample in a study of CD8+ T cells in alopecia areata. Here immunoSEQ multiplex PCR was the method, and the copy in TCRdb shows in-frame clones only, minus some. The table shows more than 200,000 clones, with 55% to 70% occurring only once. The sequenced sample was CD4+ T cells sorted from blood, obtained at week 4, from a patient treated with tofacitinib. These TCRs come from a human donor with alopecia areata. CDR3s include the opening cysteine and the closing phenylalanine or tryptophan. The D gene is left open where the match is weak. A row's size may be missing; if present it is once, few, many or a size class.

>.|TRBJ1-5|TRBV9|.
TGTGCCAGCTCGGCAGGGGTTGGGGGAGGAAATCAGCCCCAGCATTTT
CASSAGVGGGNQPQHF
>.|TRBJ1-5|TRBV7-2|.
TGTGCCATCTCGGACGGCGGGCCCCAGCATTTT
CAISDGGPQHF
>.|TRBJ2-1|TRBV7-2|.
TGTGCCAGCAGCCTCTGGTATGAGCAGTTCTTC
CASSLWYEQFF
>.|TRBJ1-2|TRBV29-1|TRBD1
TGCAGCGTCGAAACAGGGGACAGCCCCTTAGGCTACACCTTC
CSVETGDSPLGYTF
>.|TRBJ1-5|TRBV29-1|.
TGCAGCGTTGGTACAGTCGATGGTCAGCCCCAGCATTTT
CSVGTVDGQPQHF
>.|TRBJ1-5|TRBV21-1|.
TGTGCCAGAACAAGGAGCAATCAGCCCCAGCATTTT
CARTRSNQPQHF
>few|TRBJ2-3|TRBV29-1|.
TGCAGCGCCAGGTCGCTCGCAGATACGCAGTATTTT
CSARSLADTQYF
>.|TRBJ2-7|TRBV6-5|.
TGTGCCAGCAGTTTCCATCGAACAGGTTACGAGCAGTACTTC
CASSFHRTGYEQYF
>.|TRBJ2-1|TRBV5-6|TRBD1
TGTGCCAGCAGCTTGACAGGGGGTAGTTCCTACAATGAGCAGTTCTTC
CASSLTGGSSYNEQFF
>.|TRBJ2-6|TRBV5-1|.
TGCGCCAGCAGCTTGGGGCAGGCCAGCTCTGGGGCCAACGTCCTGACTTTC
CASSLGQASSGANVLTF
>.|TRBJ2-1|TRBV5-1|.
TGCGCCAGCGGGATGGGGGGCTCCTACAATGAGCAGTTCTTC
CASGMGGSYNEQFF
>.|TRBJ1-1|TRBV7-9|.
TGTGCCGGCAGCCTCGAGGTCCTTCAGGGAACTGAAGCTTTCTTT
CAGSLEVLQGTEAFF
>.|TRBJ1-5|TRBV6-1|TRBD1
TGTGCCAGCATTCACAGGGGTAATCAAGGGCCCCAGCATTTT
CASIHRGNQGPQHF
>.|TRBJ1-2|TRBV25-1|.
TGTGCCAGCAGTGATTTGGGGCAGGACCCCTATGGCTACACCTTC
CASSDLGQDPYGYTF
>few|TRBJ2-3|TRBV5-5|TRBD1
TGTGCCAGCAGCTCGACAGGGAGCACAGATACGCAGTATTTT
CASSSTGSTDTQYF
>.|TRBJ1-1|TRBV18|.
TGTGCCAGCTCACCGGCAGTCCGGGTCCAAGGAGGGGCTTTCTTT
CASSPAVRVQGGAFF
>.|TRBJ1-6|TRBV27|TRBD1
TGTGCCAGCAGTTACAACGGCAGGGGGAATTCACCCCTCCACTTT
CASSYNGRGNSPLHF
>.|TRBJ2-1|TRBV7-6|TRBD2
TGTGCCAGCAGCCGGGGGGTTAATGAGCAGTTCTTC
CASSRGVNEQFF
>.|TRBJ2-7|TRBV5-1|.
TGCGCCAGCAGCTTGGCCGGCAGATCTAAAGTTTACTTC
CASSLAGRSKVYF
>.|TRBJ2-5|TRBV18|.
TGTGCCAGCTCACCACCGTCAGGGGCAGAGACCCAGTACTTC
CASSPPSGAETQYF
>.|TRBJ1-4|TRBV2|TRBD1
TGTGCCAGCAGTGCCCGGACAGGGGATATGAAACTGTTTTTT
CASSARTGDMKLFF
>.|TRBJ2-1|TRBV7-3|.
TGTGCCAGCAGCTTAAAGCAGGGATTGCCCAATGAGCAGTTCTTC
CASSLKQGLPNEQFF
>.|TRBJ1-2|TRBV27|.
TGTGCCAGCAGTCGATCCCTACAGGGCATCTATGGCTACACCTTC
CASSRSLQGIYGYTF
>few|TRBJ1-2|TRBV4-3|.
TGCGCCAGCAGCCAAGGGTTTGGCTACACCTTC
CASSQGFGYTF
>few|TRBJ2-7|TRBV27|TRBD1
TGTGCCAGCAGGCCAGGGGGCGGCTACGAGCAGTACTTC
CASRPGGGYEQYF
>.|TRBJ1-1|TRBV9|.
TGTGCCAGCAGCCGAGGGACGGCGAACACTGAAGCTTTCTTT
CASSRGTANTEAFF
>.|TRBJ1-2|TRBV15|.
TGTGCCACATCGTCTGGCGACTATGGCTACACCTTC
CATSSGDYGYTF
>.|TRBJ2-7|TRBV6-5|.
TGTGCCAGCAGTTCCCCTTCCGGGCAGTACTTC
CASSSPSGQYF
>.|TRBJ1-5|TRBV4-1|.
TGCGCCAGCAGCCGCTCCCCGCGGGCCAACAATCAGCCCCAGCATTTT
CASSRSPRANNQPQHF
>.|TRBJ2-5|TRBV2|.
TGTGCCAGCAAGGTCCAACTAGAAGAGACCCAGTACTTC
CASKVQLEETQYF
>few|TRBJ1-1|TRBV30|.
TGTGCCTGGAGTGTCCAGGGGCGGACTGAAGCTTTCTTT
CAWSVQGRTEAFF
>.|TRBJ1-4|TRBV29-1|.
TGCAGCGTTGGGTCGTTTAAAAATGAAAAACTGTTTTTT
CSVGSFKNEKLFF
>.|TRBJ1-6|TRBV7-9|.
TGTGCCAGCTGGGACGGCCCGACGGGTAATTCACCCCTCCACTTT
CASWDGPTGNSPLHF
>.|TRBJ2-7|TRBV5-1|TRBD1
TGCGCCAGCAGCTTGGGGCCGACAGGGGGTGCCTACGAGCAGTACTTC
CASSLGPTGGAYEQYF
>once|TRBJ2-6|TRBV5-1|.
TGCGCCAGCAGTTGGCGGAGCTCTGGGGCCAACGTCCTGACTTTC
CASSWRSSGANVLTF
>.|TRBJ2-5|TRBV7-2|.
TGTGCCAGCAGCCCCGATCTTGGACAAAAGACCCAGTACTTC
CASSPDLGQKTQYF
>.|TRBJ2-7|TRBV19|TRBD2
TGTGCCAGTAGTTCGGGGGGTGAGCAGTACTTC
CASSSGGEQYF
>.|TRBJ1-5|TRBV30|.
TGTGCCTGGAGTATGGGGGGATTCGGCAATCAGCCCCAGCATTTT
CAWSMGGFGNQPQHF